This TCR beta chain stems from a study of blood T cells in healthy people across ages (dated by TCRdb to between 2014 and 2017). Some background on the complete study: In model experiments, template switching captured roughly one uniquely barcoded TCR beta cDNA molecule for every two T cells. Age-related changes in TCR beta repertoire diversity were measured in the study by deep sequencing normalized with unique cDNA molecular identifiers. Donors were grouped into four age groups: young (average 16 years), middle-aged (around 39), aged (around 60) and long-lived (roughly 80). To avoid experimental bias, donors of different ages were spread randomly across the sequencing lanes. Two additional independent replicas of 1 million unique cDNA reads from the same blood draw were analyzed for two donors (one aged 18 to 30 and one aged 80 or older).

The paper's findings and limits, for the study overall: There was a strong correlation between observed TCR beta diversity and the percentage of naive T cells measured by flow cytometry. Because profiling used bulk unsorted PBMCs, naive and antigen-experienced compartments could not be compared conclusively. Estimates of total diversity from one million sequenced T cells were regarded as lower bounds and underestimates. Compared with the aged group, more naive CD4+ T cells, fewer expanded clones and increased TCR diversity were shown by the long-lived group, suggesting age selection. Observed TCR beta diversity per million T cells fell roughly linearly with age, and a significant reduction was already apparent by age around 40. The CMV infection status of donors was not known, potentially confounding age-related changes in expanded clonotypes.

The roughly 38 donors, aged roughly 6 to 95 years, were systemically healthy Caucasian individuals from Russia. About 10 milliliters of peripheral blood were collected from each donor into EDTA-treated Vacutainer tubes. Ficoll-Paque density-gradient centrifugation was used to isolate PBMCs, with at least 6.5 million obtained per sample. Total RNA was extracted from PBMCs with Trizol reagent, with at least 6 micrograms obtained per sample. For every donor, an aliquot of PBMCs went through flow cytometry to measure the percentages of naive CD45RAhigh/CD27high T cells. To prepare the library, 5' RACE was applied. These reads were obtained on an Illumina HiSeq 2500. A second PCR of roughly 6 to 12 cycles was run with a J-beta primer mix and a sample-barcoded 5' primer. A template-switch 5' adaptor carrying 12 random nucleotides introduced a unique molecular identifier onto each TCR beta cDNA molecule. At least 3 million CDR3-containing paired-end reads were obtained from each sample. All of the RNA was converted into first-strand cDNA using the Mint cDNA synthesis kit, with a TRBC-specific oligonucleotide serving as the primer. Following uracil-DNA glycosylase treatment, a first 18-cycle PCR with universal primers M1SS and BC2_uni_R was performed on all cDNA. Under the source paper's analysis protocol: Normalization of each sample was performed by random selection of 1 million high-quality reads, each carrying a distinct molecular identifier. Reads sharing molecular identifiers were discarded rather than binned into consensus sequences. MiTCR, run with a Q25 quality threshold and the strictest error-elimination algorithm, handled CDR3 identification, clonotype clustering and error correction. A nonparametric unseen species model with Euler transformation was used to estimate lower-bound total TCR beta diversity. TCRdb took the public reads, trimmed them with fastp at Q25, ran MiXCR for clone calling and kept in-frame beta chains. When rows share a CDR3 protein, they turn into one entry using the most common DNA and genes. The V and J calls were not made by the authors but by TCRdb's processing. Present in this sample are 1,100,000 or so distinct CDR3 sequences, 40% to 45% of which were seen just once. 15% to 20% of the sample lies in the top ten.

A note on this clonotype: Its binding antigen is unknown. No much larger clone exists at a distance of one base, and base qualities are not known.

As encoded in the germline V gene (reference sequence), CDR1 is DFQATT while CDR2 is SNEGSKA. Clipping removes 3 bases from V and 4 bases from J, with 7 as the unmatched junction base count. The CDR3 holds 16 amino acids from the cysteine to the phenylalanine. Only CDR3 DNA is held: 48 bases, read in frame from base 1. The chain is made from TRBV20-1 and TRBJ2-5; a stretch of 14 junction bases matches TRBD2. This receptor was taken from a woman aged 55 to 70 in good health. Source material: blood. CDR3 sequence: CSAREGLAGVGETQYF. The nucleotides read TGCAGTGCTAGGGAGGGACTAGCGGGAGTGGGAGAGACCCAGTACTTC.